The entry that follows covers one T cell receptor beta chain sequence. The antigen is unknown. Germline V gene data show CDR1 as SEHNR and CDR2 as FQNEAQ (reference sequence). This CDR3 spans 15 amino acids. Trimming left V 7 bases short and J 2 bases short, with 18 bases between. This sample was included in a study of naive and memory T cell subsets. After the first PCR, alpha and beta chain libraries were processed separately. Four subsets defined by CD45RA and CD27 were sorted after CD3, CD4, CD8 and live/dead staining. Two oligonucleotides, mixed equimolar, formed the beta constant-region primer covering TRBC1 and TRBC2. Four rounds of PCR amplified the ligated cDNA using nested alpha and beta constant-region primers plus SP2. Ligation attached a single-stranded oligonucleotide with a 12-nucleotide UMI and the SP2 primer to the cDNA 3' end. TCRdb re-analysed the UMI-ligation and nested PCR reads in MiXCR, keeping a single row per CDR3 protein. Of over 65,000 distinct CDR3 sequences listed, approximately 9.2% are singletons.

General observations from the study: No ground truth validated the naive and memory repertoire findings.

The TCR comes from a human donor in good health. The chain is built from TRBV7-9 and TRBJ2-7; D uncertain. Sequenced sample: naive CD8+ T cells from blood. The CDR3 sequence is CASTNEEARAYEQYF. In DNA form, the CDR3 reads TGTGCCAGCACAAACGAGGAAGCCCGTGCCTACGAGCAGTACTTC.